This is a list of T cell receptor beta chains from one sample in a study of T cells after yellow fever vaccination. TCRdb redid the calling of the 5' RACE reads with MiXCR, one entry per CDR3 protein. The sample holds roughly 120,000 distinct CDR3 sequences; 7.4% are singletons and the top ten take around 2.7%. The source was CD4+ T cells sorted from PBMCs, collected 10 days after the first yellow fever vaccination. These receptors originate from a man younger than 35 who received the YFV17D yellow fever vaccine. CDR3s include the opening cysteine and the closing phenylalanine or tryptophan. The D gene is left open where the match is weak. Some rows mark clone size as missing; the rest say once, few, many or name a class of expanded clone.

J gene,D gene,V gene,clone size,CDR3 DNA,CDR3 protein
TRBJ2-6,.,TRBV5-1,many,TGCGCCAGCAGTTCAGGAACTGGGGCCAACGTCCTGACTTTC,CASSSGTGANVLTF
TRBJ2-1,.,TRBV12-3/TRBV12-4,few,TGTGCCAGCAGTTTCCGAGGAGGGGAGCAGTTCTTC,CASSFRGGEQFF
TRBJ1-4,.,TRBV3-1,many,TGTGCCAGCAGCCAAAACAGTAACAGTGAAAAACTGTTTTTT,CASSQNSNSEKLFF
TRBJ2-5,.,TRBV5-1,many,TGCGCCAGCAGACGTGACGAGACCCAGTACTTC,CASRRDETQYF
TRBJ2-7,.,TRBV10-2,medium-sized,TGCGCCAGCCAAGAGCCCTCGGGGACCTTCTACGAGCAGTACTTC,CASQEPSGTFYEQYF
TRBJ2-3,.,TRBV10-3,many,TGTGCCACCAGTCAAGGGGGGCCCACAGATACGCAGTATTTT,CATSQGGPTDTQYF
TRBJ2-1,.,TRBV10-3,many,TGTGCCATCAGTGAGTCCGGGGGAGATTCGAATGAGCAGTTCTTC,CAISESGGDSNEQFF
TRBJ1-2,.,TRBV7-2,.,TGTGCCAGCAGCTTATATGAGGATGGCTACACCTTC,CASSLYEDGYTF
TRBJ2-1,.,TRBV7-9,many,TGTGCCAGCAGCCTTACAGGGAACCATGAGCAGTTCTTC,CASSLTGNHEQFF
TRBJ1-4,TRBD1,TRBV4-3,many,TGCGCCAGCAGCCATGATACAGGGGGCTATGAAAAACTGTTTTTT,CASSHDTGGYEKLFF
TRBJ1-1,TRBD1,TRBV5-1,many,TGCGCCAGCAGCGCACAGGGGGCCCGGACTTTCTTT,CASSAQGARTFF
TRBJ2-5,.,TRBV20-1,many,TGCAGTGCTAGACCTAACATACAGATTCAAGAGACCCAGTACTTC,CSARPNIQIQETQYF
TRBJ1-6,.,TRBV7-2,many,TGTGCCAGCAGCGGCCGGGACATACTGAGTTCACCCCTCCACTTT,CASSGRDILSSPLHF
TRBJ2-1,TRBD2,TRBV7-7,many,TGTGCTAGCAGCTCCAATAGCGGGGGGGTTAATGAGCAGTTCTTC,CASSSNSGGVNEQFF
TRBJ1-6,.,TRBV18,few,TGTGCCAGCTCCCCCGCGGAAGTCAAATCACCCCTCCACTTT,CASSPAEVKSPLHF
TRBJ2-3,TRBD2,TRBV6-1,.,TGTGCCAGCAGCCGTCCCGGGACTAGCCCCACAGATACGCAGTATTTT,CASSRPGTSPTDTQYF
TRBJ2-1,.,TRBV4-2,many,TGTGCCAGCAGCCGTAGGAGTAGGGGGGAAGGTAGCAATGAGCAGTTCTTC,CASSRRSRGEGSNEQFF
TRBJ2-1,.,TRBV5-1,.,TGCGCCAGCAGCTTGGATCCGGCCGGTGAGCAGTTCTTC,CASSLDPAGEQFF
TRBJ2-5,.,TRBV5-1,many,TGCGCCAGCAGCTTGAGGGAGGCTAGCCAAGAGACCCAGTACTTC,CASSLREASQETQYF
TRBJ2-3,.,TRBV18,many,TGTGCCAGCTCACCACCGTCGGCAGGGTCCGATACGCAGTATTTT,CASSPPSAGSDTQYF
TRBJ2-3,.,TRBV27,many,TGTGCCAGCAGTCCCGGGACCCTCGGGGATACGCAGTATTTT,CASSPGTLGDTQYF
TRBJ2-7,.,TRBV6-2/TRBV6-3,many,TGTGCCACCGTGGGTCCGTCCTACGAGCAGTACTTC,CATVGPSYEQYF
TRBJ2-4,.,TRBV5-1,many,TGCGCCAGCAGCATCCGGGGCATTCAGTACTTC,CASSIRGIQYF
TRBJ2-2,TRBD1,TRBV7-2,many,TGTGCCAGCAGCTTTCCATACAGGGGTTCAAACACCGGGGAGCTGTTTTTT,CASSFPYRGSNTGELFF
TRBJ1-1,.,TRBV6-5,many,TGTGCCAGCAGTTACTCCAGGGGTTATAAAGCTTTCTTT,CASSYSRGYKAFF
TRBJ2-5,.,TRBV5-5,many,TGTGCCAGCAGCTTGGAATGGCCCCGGGAGACCCAGTACTTC,CASSLEWPRETQYF
TRBJ1-5,.,TRBV7-2,.,TGTGCCAGCAGCCTCCAAGGGAGCAATCAGCCCCAGCATTTT,CASSLQGSNQPQHF
TRBJ1-1,.,TRBV12-3/TRBV12-4,many,TGTGCCAGCAGCAGGAGAGATCAGAACACTGAAGCTTTCTTT,CASSRRDQNTEAFF
TRBJ2-3,.,TRBV7-2,many,TGTGCCAGCAGCTTAGCCGTGATAGGGGGCACAGATACGCAGTATTTT,CASSLAVIGGTDTQYF
TRBJ1-6,.,TRBV5-1,few,TGCGCCAGCAGCTTGGAGGTTTCCAAGGGGAATTCACCCCTCCACTTT,CASSLEVSKGNSPLHF
TRBJ1-6,TRBD1,TRBV20-1,many,TGCAGTGCTCCGAAAGAAGGGGGCTCTCCCCTCCACTTT,CSAPKEGGSPLHF
TRBJ2-5,.,TRBV12-3/TRBV12-4,many,TGTGCCAGCATCCCCCCGGGCTCTGGGACCCAGTACTTC,CASIPPGSGTQYF
TRBJ2-7,TRBD1,TRBV7-2,.,TGTGCCAGCAGATTATCGGACAGGGGCGACGAGCAGTACTTC,CASRLSDRGDEQYF
TRBJ2-3,.,TRBV9,many,TGTGCCAGCAGCTCCTTGGGGGGGCCGGCGGATACGCAGTATTTT,CASSSLGGPADTQYF
TRBJ2-7,.,TRBV28,.,TGTGCCAGCATATCGGGGCAGTCCTACGAGCAGTACTTC,CASISGQSYEQYF
TRBJ1-2,TRBD1,TRBV7-3,many,TGTGCCAGCAGCTCGGACAGGGGTTTAGGCTACACCTTC,CASSSDRGLGYTF
TRBJ1-5,.,TRBV6-6,many,TGTGCCAGCAGTTCGAGGGCTCCTGGGGCCCAGCATTTT,CASSSRAPGAQHF
TRBJ2-5,.,TRBV20-1,many,TGCAGTGCTGCTAGGAAGAGAGAGACCCAGTACTTC,CSAARKRETQYF
TRBJ2-3,TRBD2,TRBV5-1,many,TGCGCCAGCGGAAATCCGGGGGGTAGCACAGATACGCAGTATTTT,CASGNPGGSTDTQYF
TRBJ2-2,TRBD1,TRBV12-3/TRBV12-4,many,TGTGCCAGCAGTTTCCAGGGGGCGGCCGGGGAGCTGTTTTTT,CASSFQGAAGELFF
TRBJ2-5,.,TRBV29-1,many,TGCAGCGTTGGGGGTGCAGTAGGGGAGACCCAGTACTTC,CSVGGAVGETQYF
TRBJ2-5,.,TRBV6-5,many,TGTGCCAGCAGTTACCCGGGGCAGGGAGAGACCCAGTACTTC,CASSYPGQGETQYF
TRBJ2-5,TRBD2,TRBV27,many,TGTGCCAGCAGTTCTGGACTAGCGGGGGGGCAGGAGACCCAGTACTTC,CASSSGLAGGQETQYF
TRBJ2-1,TRBD1,TRBV2,many,TGTGCCAGCAGTCTACAGGGGATCTTCAATGAGCAGTTCTTC,CASSLQGIFNEQFF
TRBJ2-1,.,TRBV5-1,few,TGCGCCAGCAGCTTGTTTGGGGCCGCGGGCCGCAGCTCCTACAATGAGCAGTTCTTC,CASSLFGAAGRSSYNEQFF
TRBJ2-3,TRBD2,TRBV12-3/TRBV12-4,.,TGTGCCAGCAGTTCCAATCTAGCGGCAAGCACAGTTACGCAGTATTTT,CASSSNLAASTVTQYF
TRBJ2-7,TRBD2,TRBV5-1,many,TGCGCCAGCGGGGAGGGGCCCTACGAGCAGTACTTC,CASGEGPYEQYF
TRBJ2-5,.,TRBV7-6,many,TGTGCCAGCACCCAAGGACTTATGACGGGGAAGACCCAGTACTTC,CASTQGLMTGKTQYF
TRBJ2-1,.,TRBV2,many,TGTGCCAGCAGTCCTCAGGTCGATGAGCAGTTCTTC,CASSPQVDEQFF
TRBJ1-6,TRBD1,TRBV19,many,TGTGCCAGTAGAAGACAGGGTAATTCACCCCTCCACTTT,CASRRQGNSPLHF
TRBJ2-5,.,TRBV12-3/TRBV12-4,many,TGTGCCAGCAGTTTCCCTTCGGGGGTTCAAGAGACCCAGTACTTC,CASSFPSGVQETQYF